This T cell receptor beta chain comes out of a study of regulatory T cells in long-lasting Graves disease. Investigators prepared the TCR beta libraries by applying iRepertoire HTBI primers and Arm-PCR of CDR3 regions. MiXCR, run by TCRdb on the multiplex PCR reads, gives a single entry per CDR3 protein. The table includes 450,000 to 650,000 distinct CDR3 sequences, around 15% detected once. The sample's time point: newly diagnosed GD, antithyroid drugs for less than 3 months. Extracted RNA from PBMCs served as the source of the TCR library. The CDR3 runs 12 residues. Trimming took 8 bases from V and 5 from J, leaving 12 bases between them. Germline values: CDR1 SNHLY, CDR2 FYNNEI. The table lists this clonotype with many counts. This same sample was also part of a study on T cells in Graves' hyperthyroidism and ophthalmopathy.

This chain connects TRBV2 to TRBJ2-5; the D gene is possibly TRBD2 (6 bases). Sequences were derived from peripheral blood mononuclear cells (PBMCs), sampled at new diagnosis, from a patient treated with antithyroid drugs. This sequence originates from a woman aged 35-65 years with Graves disease. CDR3: CASDGAGETQYF. CDR3 DNA: TGTGCCAGCGACGGGGCGGGGGAGACCCAGTACTTC.